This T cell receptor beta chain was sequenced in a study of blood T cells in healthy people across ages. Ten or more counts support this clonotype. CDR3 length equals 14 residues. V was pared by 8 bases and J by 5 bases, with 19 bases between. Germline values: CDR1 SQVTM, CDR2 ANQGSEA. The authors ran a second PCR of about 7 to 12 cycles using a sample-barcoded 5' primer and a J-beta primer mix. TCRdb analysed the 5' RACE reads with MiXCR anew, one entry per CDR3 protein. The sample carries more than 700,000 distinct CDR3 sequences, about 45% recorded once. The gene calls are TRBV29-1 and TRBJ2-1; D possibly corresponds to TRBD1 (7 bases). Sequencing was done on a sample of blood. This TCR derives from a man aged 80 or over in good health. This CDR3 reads CSIARTRGDNEQFF. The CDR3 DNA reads TGCAGCATAGCGAGGACCAGGGGGGACAATGAGCAGTTCTTC.